The entry below describes one T cell receptor beta chain. V was cut by 5 bases and J by 4 bases, with 18 bases left in between. The CDR3 runs to 15 residues. Germline values: CDR1 MNHEY, CDR2 SMNVEV (reference sequence). Healthy Caucasian individuals from Russia aged about 6 to 90 were enrolled as donors. The authors isolated at least 6 million PBMCs per sample. The sample comes from a study of blood T cells in healthy people across ages. Study at large: There was about one barcoded beta molecule captured by template switching per two T cells.

Together with a sample-barcoded 5' primer, a J-beta primer mix was included in a second PCR lasting roughly 6 to 12 cycles. Per-sample output comprised a minimum of 2.5 million paired-end reads containing CDR3. Using its own MiXCR run on the 5' RACE reads, TCRdb lists one record per CDR3 protein. The sample lists 1.5 million to 2 million distinct CDR3 sequences; about 32% were seen once. The genes are TRBV27 and TRBJ2-7, with D possibly being TRBD2 (5 bases). The receptor was isolated from a woman aged 30 to 39 in good health. The sequenced sample was blood. CDR3 sequence: CASSPSMAGAYEQYF. The CDR3 DNA follows: TGTGCCAGCAGTCCCTCGATGGCGGGCGCTTACGAGCAGTACTTC.